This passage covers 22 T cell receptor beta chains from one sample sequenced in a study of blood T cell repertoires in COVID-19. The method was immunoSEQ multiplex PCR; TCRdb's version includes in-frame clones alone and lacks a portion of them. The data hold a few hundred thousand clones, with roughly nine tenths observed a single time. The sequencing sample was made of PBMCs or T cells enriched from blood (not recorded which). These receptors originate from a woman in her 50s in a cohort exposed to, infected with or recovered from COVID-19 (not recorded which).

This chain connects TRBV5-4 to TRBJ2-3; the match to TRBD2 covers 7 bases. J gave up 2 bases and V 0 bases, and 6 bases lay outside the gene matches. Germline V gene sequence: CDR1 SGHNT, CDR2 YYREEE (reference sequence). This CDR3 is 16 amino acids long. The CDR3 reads CASSLVGGGTTDTQYF. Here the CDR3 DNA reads TGTGCCAGCAGCTTGGTCGGCGGGGGAACCACAGATACGCAGTATTTT.

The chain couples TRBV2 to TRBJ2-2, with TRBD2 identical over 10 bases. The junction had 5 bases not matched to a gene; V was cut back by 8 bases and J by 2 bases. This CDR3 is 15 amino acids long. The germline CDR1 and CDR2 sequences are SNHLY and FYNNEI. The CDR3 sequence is CASCGLAVNTGELFF. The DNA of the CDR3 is TGTGCCAGCTGCGGACTAGCGGTAAACACCGGGGAGCTGTTTTTT.

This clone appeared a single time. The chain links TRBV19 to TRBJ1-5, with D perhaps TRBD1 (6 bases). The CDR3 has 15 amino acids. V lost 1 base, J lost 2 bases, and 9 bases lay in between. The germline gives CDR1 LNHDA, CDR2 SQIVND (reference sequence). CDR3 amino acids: CASSIGRQGNQPQHF. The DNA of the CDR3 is TGTGCCAGTAGTATAGGGAGACAGGGCAATCAGCCCCAGCATTTT. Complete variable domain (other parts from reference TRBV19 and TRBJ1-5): DGGITQSPKYLFRKEGQNVTLSCEQNLNHDAMYWYRQDPGQGLRLIYYSQIVNDFQKGDIAEGYSVSREKKESFPLTVTSAQKNPTAFYLCASSIGRQGNQPQHFGDGTRLSIL.

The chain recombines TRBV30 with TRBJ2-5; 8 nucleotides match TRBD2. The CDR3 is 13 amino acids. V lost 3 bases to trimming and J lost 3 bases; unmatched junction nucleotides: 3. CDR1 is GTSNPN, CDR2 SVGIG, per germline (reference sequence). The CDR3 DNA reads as TGTGCCTGGAGCCCAGCGGGGGAAGAGACCCAGTACTTC. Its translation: CAWSPAGEETQYF.

CDR3 region: CASSLWTSGGANEQFF. The DNA of the CDR3 is TGTGCCAGCAGTTTATGGACTAGCGGGGGGGCGAATGAGCAGTTCTTC. The chain links TRBV27 to TRBJ2-1; 15 nucleotides align to TRBD2. CDR3 length equals 16 residues. The germline gives CDR1 MNHEY, CDR2 SMNVEV (reference sequence). V gave up 1 base and J gave up 7 bases; unmatched junction bases: 2.

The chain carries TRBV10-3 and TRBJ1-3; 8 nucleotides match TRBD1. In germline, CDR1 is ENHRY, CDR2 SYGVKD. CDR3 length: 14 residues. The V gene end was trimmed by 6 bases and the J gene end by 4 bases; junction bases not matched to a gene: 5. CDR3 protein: CAIRADRGGNTIYF. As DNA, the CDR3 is TGTGCCATCAGGGCTGACAGGGGCGGAAACACCATATATTTT.

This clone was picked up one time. CDR3 sequence (DNA): TGTGCCAGCAGCCGAGACGACAGGGGGAGGGAGACCCAGTACTTC. Encoded protein: CASSRDDRGRETQYF. The gene calls are TRBV3-1 (or the pseudogene TRBV3-2) and TRBJ2-5; 9 bases align to TRBD1. Losses at the gene ends were 4 bases for V and 5 bases for J; bases not matched to a gene: 8. CDR1 and CDR2 from the germline V gene are LGHDT and YNNKEL (reference sequence). CDR3 length: 15 residues.

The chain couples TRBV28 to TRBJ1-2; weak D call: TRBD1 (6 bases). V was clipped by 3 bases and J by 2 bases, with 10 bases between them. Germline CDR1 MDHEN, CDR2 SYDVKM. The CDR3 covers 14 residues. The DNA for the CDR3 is TGTGCCAGCAGTTTCGGGACAAAGAACTATGGCTACACCTTC. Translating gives CASSFGTKNYGYTF.

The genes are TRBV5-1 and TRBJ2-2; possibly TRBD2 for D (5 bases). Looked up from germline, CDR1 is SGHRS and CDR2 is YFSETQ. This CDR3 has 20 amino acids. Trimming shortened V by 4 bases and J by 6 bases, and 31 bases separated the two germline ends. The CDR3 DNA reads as TGCGCCAGCAGCGCTGGACGCTCTGGCGCGGGTGTGGTGGCGGCCGGGGAGCTGTTTTTT. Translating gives CASSAGRSGAGVVAAGELFF. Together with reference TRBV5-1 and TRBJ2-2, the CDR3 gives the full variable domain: KAGVTQTPRYLIKTRGQQVTLSCSPISGHRSVSWYQQTPGQGLQFLFEYFSETQRNKGNFPGRFSGRQFSNSRSEMNVSTLELGDSALYLCASSAGRSGAGVVAAGELFFGEGSRLTVL.

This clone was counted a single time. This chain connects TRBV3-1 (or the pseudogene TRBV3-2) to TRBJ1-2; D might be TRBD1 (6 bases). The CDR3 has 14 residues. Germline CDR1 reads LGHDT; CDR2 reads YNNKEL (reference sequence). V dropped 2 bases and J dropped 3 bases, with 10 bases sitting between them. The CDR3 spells CASSQPSGDYGYTF. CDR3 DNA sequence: TGTGCCAGCAGCCAACCCTCAGGGGACTATGGCTACACCTTC.

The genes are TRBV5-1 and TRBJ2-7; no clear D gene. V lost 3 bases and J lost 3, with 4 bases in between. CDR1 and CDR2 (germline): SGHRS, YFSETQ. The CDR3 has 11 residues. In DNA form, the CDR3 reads TGCGCCAGCAGCTCCTACTACGAGCAGTACTTC. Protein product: CASSSYYEQYF.

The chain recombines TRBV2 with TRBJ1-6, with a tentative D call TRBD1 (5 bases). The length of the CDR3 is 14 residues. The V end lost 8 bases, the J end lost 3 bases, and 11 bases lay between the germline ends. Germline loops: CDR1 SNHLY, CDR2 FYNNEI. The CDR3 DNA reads TGTGCCAGCGGATCCAGGGACTATAATTCACCCCTCCACTTT. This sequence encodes CASGSRDYNSPLHF.

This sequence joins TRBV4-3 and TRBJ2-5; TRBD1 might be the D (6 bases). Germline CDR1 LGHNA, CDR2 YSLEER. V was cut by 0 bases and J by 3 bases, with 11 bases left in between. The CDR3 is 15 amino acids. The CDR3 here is CASSQEGQSEETQYF. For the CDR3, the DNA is TGCGCCAGCAGCCAAGAGGGACAATCCGAAGAGACCCAGTACTTC.

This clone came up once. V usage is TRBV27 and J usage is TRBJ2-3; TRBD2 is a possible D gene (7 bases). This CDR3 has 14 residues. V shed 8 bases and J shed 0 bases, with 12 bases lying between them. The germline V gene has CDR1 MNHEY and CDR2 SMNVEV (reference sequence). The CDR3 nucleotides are TGTGCCAGCGGCGCGGGGGCAAGCACAGATACGCAGTATTTT. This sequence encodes CASGAGASTDTQYF.

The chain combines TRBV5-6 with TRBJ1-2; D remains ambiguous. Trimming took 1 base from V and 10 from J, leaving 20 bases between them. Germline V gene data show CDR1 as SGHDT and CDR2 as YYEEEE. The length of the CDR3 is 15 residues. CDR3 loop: CASSLPGREAGLYTF. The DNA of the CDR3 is TGTGCCAGCAGCTTGCCTGGGAGGGAGGCTGGACTCTACACCTTC.

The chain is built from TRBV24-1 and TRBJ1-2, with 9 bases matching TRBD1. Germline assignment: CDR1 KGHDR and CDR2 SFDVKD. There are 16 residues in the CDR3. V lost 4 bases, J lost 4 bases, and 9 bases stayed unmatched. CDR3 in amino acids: CATSDHNRGQSYGYTF. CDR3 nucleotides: TGTGCCACCAGTGACCACAACAGGGGGCAAAGCTATGGCTACACCTTC.

The CDR3 DNA reads as TGTGCCAGCAGCTCGGACAGGGGTGGCGGCGAGCAGTACTTC. Translating gives CASSSDRGGGEQYF. This chain links TRBV7-9 with TRBJ2-7; 9 nucleotides agree with TRBD1. V shed 4 bases, J shed 6 bases, and the junction held 7 bases outside the gene matches. Germline V gene data show CDR1 as SEHNR and CDR2 as FQNEAQ (reference sequence). The CDR3 covers 14 residues.

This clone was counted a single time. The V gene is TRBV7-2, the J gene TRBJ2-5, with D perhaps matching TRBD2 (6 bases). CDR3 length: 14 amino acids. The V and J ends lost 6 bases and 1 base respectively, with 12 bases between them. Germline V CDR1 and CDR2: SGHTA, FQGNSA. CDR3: CASRNGGSQETQYF. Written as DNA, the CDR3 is TGTGCCAGCAGGAACGGGGGATCCCAAGAGACCCAGTACTTC.

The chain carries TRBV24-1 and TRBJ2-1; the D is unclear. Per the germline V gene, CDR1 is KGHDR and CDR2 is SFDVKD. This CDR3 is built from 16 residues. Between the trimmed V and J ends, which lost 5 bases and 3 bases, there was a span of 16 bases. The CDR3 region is CATSVARISHYNEQFF. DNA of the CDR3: TGTGCCACCAGTGTGGCTAGGATTAGCCACTACAATGAGCAGTTCTTC.

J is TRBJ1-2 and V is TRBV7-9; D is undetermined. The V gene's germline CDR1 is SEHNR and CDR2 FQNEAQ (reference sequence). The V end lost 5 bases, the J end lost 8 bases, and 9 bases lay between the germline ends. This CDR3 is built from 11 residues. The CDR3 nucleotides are TGTGCCAGCAGCATCCACGGGGGCTACACCTTC. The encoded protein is CASSIHGGYTF.

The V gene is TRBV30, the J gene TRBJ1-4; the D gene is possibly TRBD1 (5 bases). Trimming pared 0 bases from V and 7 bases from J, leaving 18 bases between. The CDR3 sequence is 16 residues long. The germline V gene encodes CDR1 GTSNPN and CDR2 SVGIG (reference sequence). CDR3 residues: CAWSVPGDSRGEKLFF. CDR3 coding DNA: TGTGCCTGGAGTGTCCCCGGAGATAGTAGGGGTGAAAAACTGTTTTTT.

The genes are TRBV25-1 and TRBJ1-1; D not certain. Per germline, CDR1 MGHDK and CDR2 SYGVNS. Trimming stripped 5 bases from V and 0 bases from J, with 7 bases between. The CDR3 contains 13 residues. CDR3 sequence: CASSKEMNTEAFF. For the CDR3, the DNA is TGTGCCAGCAGTAAGGAGATGAACACTGAAGCTTTCTTT.